These 18 T cell receptor beta chains came from one sample sequenced in a study of CXCR3-negative and CXCR3-positive naive CD8 T cells. Whole-study results and caveats: CXCR3-expressing naive cells carried TRB CDR3s more hydrophobic than those of CXCR3-negative naive cells.

Antigens for these TCRs are unknown. Via 5' RACE with UMI labels, TRB cDNA libraries were prepared. TCRdb reprocessed the 5' RACE reads, with one entry per CDR3 protein and no DNA. Its listing shows some 120,000 distinct CDR3 sequences. Sequenced input: naive CXCR3+ CD8+ T cells from blood. Noted subset: CD45RO-CCR7+CD27+CD95- naive CD8+ T cells expressing CXCR3 (TNR3+). The receptors derive from a human donor in good health. Some clones in this sample may be carry-over from other donors' samples.

CDR3 loop: CASSPEGPVPISNQPQHF. The J gene is TRBJ1-5, the V gene TRBV28. This CDR3 contains 18 residues. Germline CDR1 is MDHEN and CDR2 is SYDVKM.

The chain links TRBV6-1 to TRBJ1-2; TCRdb's D call of TRBD1 is untestable without DNA. This CDR3 is built from 16 residues. Looked up from germline, CDR1 is MNHNS and CDR2 is SASEGT. The CDR3 here is CASRPLSDSMIYGYTF.

V is TRBV29-1 and J is TRBJ2-5; checking the TCRdb D call of TRBD1 is not possible without DNA. The CDR3 is made up of 14 amino acids. The V gene's germline CDR1 is SQVTM and CDR2 ANQGSEA. CDR3 sequence reads: CSTWDRDREETQYF.

This chain links TRBV20-1 with TRBJ2-3. Germline V lookup: CDR1 DFQATT, CDR2 SNEGSKA (reference sequence). CDR3 length: 12 residues. This chain's CDR3 is CSARDPADTQYF.

The gene calls are TRBV12-3 or TRBV12-4 and TRBJ2-7; the TCRdb D gene call, TRBD1, has no DNA to confirm it. The CDR3 sequence is 17 residues long. CDR3 amino acids: CATAKSYKGTGAYEQYF.

The V call is TRBV28, the J call TRBJ1-2; TCRdb indicates TRBD1, and absent DNA this call remains unverified. CDR3 length equals 15 residues. The germline V gene encodes CDR1 MDHEN and CDR2 SYDVKM. The CDR3 here is CASSFVPGGGYGYTF.

The chain employs TRBV12-3 or TRBV12-4 and TRBJ1-5; TCRdb's D gene call, TRBD1, goes unchecked for lack of DNA. The CDR3 has 14 amino acids. The CDR3 loop is CASNVGATAQPQHF.

The chain joins TRBV20-1 to TRBJ1-1. CDR3 size: 14 residues. Germline loops: CDR1 DFQATT, CDR2 SNEGSKA (reference sequence). The CDR3 is CSASDSLMNTEAFF.

The chain carries TRBV4-1 and TRBJ2-1; TCRdb selects TRBD2, and the lack of DNA leaves this call unchecked. This CDR3 is 15 amino acids long. CDR1 is MGHRA and CDR2 is YSYEKL in the germline V gene. The CDR3 spells CASSQEMREEDEQFF.

This rearrangement joins TRBV30 to TRBJ2-7; the D gene TCRdb calls, TRBD1, cannot be checked with no DNA. The V gene's germline CDR1 is GTSNPN and CDR2 SVGIG (reference sequence). This CDR3 comprises 11 residues. CDR3 loop: CAFTQGGEQYF.

V and J are TRBV7-9 and TRBJ2-7; the TCRdb call, TRBD1, lacks DNA for checking. The CDR3 is 17 amino acids. Germline CDR1 reads SEHNR; CDR2 reads FQNEAQ (reference sequence). CDR3 loop: CASSLSAGQGESYEQYF.

The chain uses TRBV29-1 and TRBJ2-5. This CDR3 spans 12 amino acids. CDR1 is SQVTM and CDR2 is ANQGSEA in the germline V gene. The CDR3: CSVAGIGETQYF.

The chain has TRBV6-6 and TRBJ1-5. This CDR3 is 16 amino acids long. Germline values: CDR1 MNHNY, CDR2 SVGAGI (reference sequence). The CDR3 loop is CASSYSTASLVQPQHF.

This chain connects TRBV15 to TRBJ2-7; absent DNA, TCRdb's TRBD2 call cannot be checked. The CDR3 is 16 amino acids. The V gene's germline CDR1 is LNHNV and CDR2 YYDKDF (reference sequence). The CDR3 protein is CATSRVPSDVLYEQYF.

This chain links TRBV19 with TRBJ1-1; checking the TCRdb D call of TRBD1 is not possible without DNA. This CDR3 comprises 14 residues. From germline, CDR1 is LNHDA and CDR2 SQIVND (reference sequence). CDR3 amino acids: CASSIGGGNTEAFF.

V and J are TRBV27 and TRBJ2-1. Germline V lookup: CDR1 MNHEY, CDR2 SMNVEV (reference sequence). The CDR3 runs 14 residues. The chain's CDR3 is CASSFSLADNEQFF.

The J gene is TRBJ2-1, the V gene TRBV29-1. The CDR3 covers 12 residues. Germline V lookup: CDR1 SQVTM, CDR2 ANQGSEA. The CDR3 loop is CSVDVPGDEQFF.

V is TRBV27 and J is TRBJ2-3; TCRdb gives TRBD1 as the D gene, but with no DNA this cannot be confirmed. The CDR3 is made up of 15 amino acids. CDR1 is MNHEY, CDR2 SMNVEV, per germline (reference sequence). The chain's CDR3 is CASSPRHPGTDTQYF.